These 8 T cell receptor beta chains were all obtained from the same sample, sequenced in a study of OX40 agonist ivuxolimab in advanced cancers. Libraries were prepared through the immunoSEQ multiplex PCR assay. The table was pulled from immuneACCESS by TCRdb, which kept in-frame rearrangements only. Such tables lose some clones; where checked, under half of the loss comes from unresolved V genes, and the rest has no known cause. Across this sample there are about 67,000 clones, with around 93% seen only once. Around 0.28% of the sample is taken by the ten largest. Sample: CD4+ or CD8+ T cells sorted from blood, taken in a trial of the OX40 agonist ivuxolimab. These TCRs come from an adult with an advanced solid tumor such as melanoma, head and neck, liver or kidney cancer.

This rearrangement joins TRBV2 to TRBJ2-5; the match to TRBD1 covers 12 bases. J gave up 4 bases and V 4 bases, and 4 bases lay outside the gene matches. CDR1 and CDR2 from the germline V gene are SNHLY and FYNNEI. The CDR3 loop spans 15 amino acids. The CDR3 sequence is CASSVGTGGGETQYF. The CDR3 DNA is TGTGCCAGCAGTGTAGGGACAGGGGGCGGAGAGACCCAGTACTTC.

V gene TRBV19 combines with J gene TRBJ1-2; possible D gene TRBD1, 6 bases. Trimming pared 9 bases from V and 7 bases from J, leaving 21 bases between. The CDR3 consists of 14 residues. CDR1 is LNHDA and CDR2 is SQIVND in the germline V gene (reference sequence). The CDR3 DNA follows: TGTGCCAGCACCCCGACAGGCATCGTCGGTGGCTACACCTTC. Protein sequence: CASTPTGIVGGYTF.

This rearrangement joins TRBV11-2 to TRBJ2-5, with 9 positions matching TRBD2. Germline trimming cut 4 bases from V and 4 bases from J; bases unmatched to any gene: 16. Germline assignment: CDR1 SGHAT and CDR2 FQNNGV. The CDR3 totals 18 residues. In DNA, the CDR3 is TGTGCCAGCAGCTCCGGTAGCGGGAGCCAGGAGGGCCGAGAGACCCAGTACTTC. Encoded protein: CASSSGSGSQEGRETQYF.

The CDR3 coding sequence is TGTGCCAGCAGCTTTCTGTATGGGGAAATAGGGGGCTACACCTTC. Translating gives CASSFLYGEIGGYTF. The chain couples TRBV11-2 to TRBJ1-2; D not certain. Per germline, CDR1 SGHAT and CDR2 FQNNGV. Trimming removed 3 bases at V and 8 bases at J, with 19 bases between. The CDR3 length is 15 residues.

The rearrangement links TRBV4-1 to TRBJ2-1; 9 nucleotides agree with TRBD2. Germline V gene lookup returns CDR1 MGHRA and CDR2 YSYEKL. The junction had 9 bases not matched to a gene; V was cut back by 4 bases and J by 8 bases. This CDR3 has 15 amino acids. CDR3 bases: TGCGCCAGCAGCCCACATGGACTAGCGTTAGATGAGCAGTTCTTC. Translated, it gives CASSPHGLALDEQFF.

This chain uses TRBV11-2 with TRBJ2-7, with 8 bases that match TRBD2. Losses at the gene ends were 0 bases for V and 3 bases for J; bases not matched to a gene: 10. The CDR3 has 17 residues. CDR1 is SGHAT, CDR2 FQNNGV, per germline. The CDR3 coding sequence is TGTGCCAGCAGCTTAGACCTAGCGGGTTTACGGAACTACGAGCAGTACTTC. This translates into CASSLDLAGLRNYEQYF.

The chain combines TRBV4-1 with TRBJ1-2; 8 bases agree with TRBD1. The CDR3 has 14 residues. Germline-derived CDR1 and CDR2 are MGHRA and YSYEKL. Trimming removed 1 base from V and 5 bases from J; junction bases left unmatched: 3. The CDR3 here is CASSQGTGTYGYTF. DNA of the CDR3: TGCGCCAGCAGCCAAGGGACAGGGACGTATGGCTACACCTTC.

The genes are TRBV9 and TRBJ1-3; D unresolved. The CDR3 is 16 residues long. Looked up from germline, CDR1 is SGDLS and CDR2 is YYNGEE. Trimming took 5 bases from V and 0 from J, leaving 15 bases between them. CDR3 region: CASSGSSTLSGNTIYF. The CDR3 DNA sequence: TGTGCCAGCAGTGGCAGCTCTACCCTCTCTGGAAACACCATATATTTT.